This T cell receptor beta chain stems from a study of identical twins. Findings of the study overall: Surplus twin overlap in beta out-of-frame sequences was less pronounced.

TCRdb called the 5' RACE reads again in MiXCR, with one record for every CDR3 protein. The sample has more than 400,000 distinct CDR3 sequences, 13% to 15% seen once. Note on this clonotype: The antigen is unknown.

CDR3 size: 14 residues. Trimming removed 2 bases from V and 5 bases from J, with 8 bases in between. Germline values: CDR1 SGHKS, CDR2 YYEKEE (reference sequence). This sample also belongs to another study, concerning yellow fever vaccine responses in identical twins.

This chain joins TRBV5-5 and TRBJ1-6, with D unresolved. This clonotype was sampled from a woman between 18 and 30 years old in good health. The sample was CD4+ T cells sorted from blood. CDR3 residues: CASSFLQNNSPLHF. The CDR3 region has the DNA TGTGCCAGCAGCTTTCTCCAGAATAATTCACCCCTCCACTTT.